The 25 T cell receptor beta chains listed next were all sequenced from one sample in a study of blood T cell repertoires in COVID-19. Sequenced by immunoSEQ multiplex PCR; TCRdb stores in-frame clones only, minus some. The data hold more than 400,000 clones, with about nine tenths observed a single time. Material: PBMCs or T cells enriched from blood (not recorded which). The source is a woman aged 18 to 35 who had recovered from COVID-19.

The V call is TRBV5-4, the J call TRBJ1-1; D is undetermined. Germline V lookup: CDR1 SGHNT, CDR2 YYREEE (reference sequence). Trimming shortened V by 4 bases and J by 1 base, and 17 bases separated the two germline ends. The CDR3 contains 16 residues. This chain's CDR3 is CASSPAFRGQNTEAFF. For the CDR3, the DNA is TGTGCCAGCAGCCCGGCTTTTCGCGGTCAGAACACTGAAGCTTTCTTT.

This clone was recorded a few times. CDR3 sequence: CASRPGYQETQYF. The CDR3 region has the DNA TGCGCCAGCCGCCCGGGGTACCAAGAGACCCAGTACTTC. This sequence joins TRBV5-1 and TRBJ2-5; D possibly corresponds to TRBD2 (5 bases). Looked up from germline, CDR1 is SGHRS and CDR2 is YFSETQ. V was pared by 7 bases and J by 0 bases, with 10 bases between. The length of the CDR3 is 13 residues. Drawing the rest from reference TRBV5-1 and TRBJ2-5, the complete variable domain is KAGVTQTPRYLIKTRGQQVTLSCSPISGHRSVSWYQQTPGQGLQFLFEYFSETQRNKGNFPGRFSGRQFSNSRSEMNVSTLELGDSALYLCASRPGYQETQYFGPGTRLLVL.

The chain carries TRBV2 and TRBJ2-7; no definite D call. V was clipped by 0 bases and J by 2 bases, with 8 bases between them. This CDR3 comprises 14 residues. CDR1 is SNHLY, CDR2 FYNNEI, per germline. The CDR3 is CASSEATSPYEQYF. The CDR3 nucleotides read TGTGCCAGCAGTGAAGCGACAAGTCCCTACGAGCAGTACTTC.

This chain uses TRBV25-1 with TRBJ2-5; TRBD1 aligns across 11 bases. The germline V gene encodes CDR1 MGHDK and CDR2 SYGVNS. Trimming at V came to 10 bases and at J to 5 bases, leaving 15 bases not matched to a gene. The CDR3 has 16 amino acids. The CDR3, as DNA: TGTGCCACCGACCGGGACAGGGGGGTGGTAGGGGAGACCCAGTACTTC. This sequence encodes CATDRDRGVVGETQYF.

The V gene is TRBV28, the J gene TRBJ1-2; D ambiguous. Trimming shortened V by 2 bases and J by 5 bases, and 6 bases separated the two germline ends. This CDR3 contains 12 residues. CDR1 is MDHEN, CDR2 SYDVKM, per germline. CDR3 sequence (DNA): TGTGCCAGCAGTTTAATAGAATATGGCTACACCTTC. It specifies CASSLIEYGYTF.

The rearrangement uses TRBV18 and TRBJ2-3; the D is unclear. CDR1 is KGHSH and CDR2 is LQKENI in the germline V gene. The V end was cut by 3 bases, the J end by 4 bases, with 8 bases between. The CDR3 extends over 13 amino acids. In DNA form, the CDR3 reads TGTGCCAGCTCACCGCCCACAGCAGATACGCAGTATTTT. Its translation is CASSPPTADTQYF. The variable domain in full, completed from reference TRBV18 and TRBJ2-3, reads NAGVMQNPRHLVRRRGQEARLRCSPMKGHSHVYWYRQLPEEGLKFMVYLQKENIIDESGMPKERFSAEFPKEGPSILRIQQVVRGDSAAYFCASSPPTADTQYFGPGTRLTVL.

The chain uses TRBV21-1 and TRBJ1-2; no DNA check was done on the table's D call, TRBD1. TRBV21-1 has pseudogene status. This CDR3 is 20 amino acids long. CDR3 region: CASSKEGRASLWTDIYGYTF. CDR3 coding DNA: TGTGCCAGCAGCAAAGAAGGTCGCGCATCCCTCTGGACAGATATTTATGGCTACACCTTC.

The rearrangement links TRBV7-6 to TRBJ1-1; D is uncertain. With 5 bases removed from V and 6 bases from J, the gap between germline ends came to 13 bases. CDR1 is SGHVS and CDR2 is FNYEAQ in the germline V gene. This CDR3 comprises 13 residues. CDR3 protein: CASSVTAQAEAFF. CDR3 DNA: TGTGCCAGCAGCGTTACGGCGCAGGCTGAAGCTTTCTTT.

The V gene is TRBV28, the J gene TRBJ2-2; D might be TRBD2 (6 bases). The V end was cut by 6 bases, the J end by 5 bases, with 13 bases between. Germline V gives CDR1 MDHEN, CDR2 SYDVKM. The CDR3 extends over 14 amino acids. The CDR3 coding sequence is TGTGCCAGCAGACAACATAGCGGAACCGGGGAGCTGTTTTTT. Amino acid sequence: CASRQHSGTGELFF.

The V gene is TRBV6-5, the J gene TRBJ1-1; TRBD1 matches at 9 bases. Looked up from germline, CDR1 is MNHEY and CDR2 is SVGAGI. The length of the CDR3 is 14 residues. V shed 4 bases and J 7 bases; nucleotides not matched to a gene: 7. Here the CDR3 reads CASSLTGGTSEAFF. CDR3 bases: TGTGCCAGCAGTTTAACAGGGGGCACTAGTGAAGCTTTCTTT.

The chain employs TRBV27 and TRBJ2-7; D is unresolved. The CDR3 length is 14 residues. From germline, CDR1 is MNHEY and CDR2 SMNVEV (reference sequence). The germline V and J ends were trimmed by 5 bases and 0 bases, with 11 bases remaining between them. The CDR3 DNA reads TGTGCCAGCAGTACTAACAAGTTCTCCTACGAGCAGTACTTC. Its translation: CASSTNKFSYEQYF.

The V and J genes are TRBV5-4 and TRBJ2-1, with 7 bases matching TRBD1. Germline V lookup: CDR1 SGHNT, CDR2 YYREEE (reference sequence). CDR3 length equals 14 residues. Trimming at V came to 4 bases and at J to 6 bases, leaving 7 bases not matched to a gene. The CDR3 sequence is CASSLSTGTNEQFF. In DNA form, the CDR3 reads TGTGCCAGCAGCCTCTCGACAGGGACCAATGAGCAGTTCTTC.

CDR3 in DNA: TGTGCCAGCAGGCCGGGACAGCACTCCTACGAGCAGTACTTC. Amino acid sequence: CASRPGQHSYEQYF. The rearrangement joins TRBV28 to TRBJ2-7; the match to TRBD1 covers 7 bases. The CDR3 covers 14 residues. From germline, CDR1 is MDHEN and CDR2 SYDVKM. With 6 bases clipped from V and 0 bases from J, the junction kept 5 bases outside the gene matches.

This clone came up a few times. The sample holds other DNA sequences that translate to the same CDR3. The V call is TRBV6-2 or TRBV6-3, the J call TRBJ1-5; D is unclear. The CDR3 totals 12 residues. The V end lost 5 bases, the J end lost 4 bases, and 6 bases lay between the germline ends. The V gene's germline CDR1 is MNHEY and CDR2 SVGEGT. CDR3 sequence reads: CASSLPNQPQHF. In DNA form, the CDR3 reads TGTGCCAGCAGTCTACCAAATCAGCCCCAGCATTTT.

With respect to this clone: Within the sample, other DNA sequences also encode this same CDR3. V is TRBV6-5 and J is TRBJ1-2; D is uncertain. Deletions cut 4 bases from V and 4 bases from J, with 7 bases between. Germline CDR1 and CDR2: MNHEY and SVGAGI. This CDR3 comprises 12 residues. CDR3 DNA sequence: TGTGCCAGCAGTTCCGGGTCCTATGGCTACACCTTC. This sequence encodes CASSSGSYGYTF.

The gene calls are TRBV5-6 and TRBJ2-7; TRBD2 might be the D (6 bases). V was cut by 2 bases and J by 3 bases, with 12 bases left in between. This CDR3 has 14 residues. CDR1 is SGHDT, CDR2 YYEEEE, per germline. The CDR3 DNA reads TGTGCCAGCAGCTTCGACCGGGGGTTCTACGAGCAGTACTTC. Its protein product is CASSFDRGFYEQYF.

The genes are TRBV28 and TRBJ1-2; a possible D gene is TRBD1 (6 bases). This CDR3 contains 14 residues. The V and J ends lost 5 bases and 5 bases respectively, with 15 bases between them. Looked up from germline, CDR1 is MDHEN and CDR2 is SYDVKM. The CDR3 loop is CASSVQGRGYGYTF. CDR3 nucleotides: TGTGCCAGCAGTGTCCAGGGGCGCGGATATGGCTACACCTTC.

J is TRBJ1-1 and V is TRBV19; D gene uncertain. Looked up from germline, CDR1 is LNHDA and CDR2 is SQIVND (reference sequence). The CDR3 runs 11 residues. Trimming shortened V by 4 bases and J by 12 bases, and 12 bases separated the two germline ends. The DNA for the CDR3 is TGTGCCAGTAGTAGTGAGGTTAGAACTTTCTTT. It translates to CASSSEVRTFF. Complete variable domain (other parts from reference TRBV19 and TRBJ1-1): DGGITQSPKYLFRKEGQNVTLSCEQNLNHDAMYWYRQDPGQGLRLIYYSQIVNDFQKGDIAEGYSVSREKKESFPLTVTSAQKNPTAFYLCASSSEVRTFFGQGTRLTVV.

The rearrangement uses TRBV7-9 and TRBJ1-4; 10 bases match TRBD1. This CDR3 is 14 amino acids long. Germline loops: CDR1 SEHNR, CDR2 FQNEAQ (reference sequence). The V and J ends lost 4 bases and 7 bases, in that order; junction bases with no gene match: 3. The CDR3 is CASSSRTGGEKLFF. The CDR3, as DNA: TGTGCCAGCAGCTCAAGGACAGGGGGTGAAAAACTGTTTTTT.

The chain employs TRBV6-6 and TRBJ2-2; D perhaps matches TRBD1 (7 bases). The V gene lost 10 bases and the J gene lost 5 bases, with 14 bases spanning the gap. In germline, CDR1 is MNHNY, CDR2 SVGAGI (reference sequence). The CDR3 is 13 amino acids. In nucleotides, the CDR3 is TGTGCCACTCGCCAGGGGGGAACCGGGGAGCTGTTTTTT. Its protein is CATRQGGTGELFF.

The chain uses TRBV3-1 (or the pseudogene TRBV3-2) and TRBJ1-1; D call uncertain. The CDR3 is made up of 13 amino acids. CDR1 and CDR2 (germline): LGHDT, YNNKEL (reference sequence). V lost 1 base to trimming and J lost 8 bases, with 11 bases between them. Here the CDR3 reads CASSQVTSREAFF. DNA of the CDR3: TGTGCCAGCAGCCAAGTTACGTCCAGGGAAGCTTTCTTT.

The CDR3, as DNA: TGTGCCAGCAGCTTTACAGGGGGCAGCACCGGGGAGCTGTTTTTT. Its protein is CASSFTGGSTGELFF. The chain joins TRBV5-5 to TRBJ2-2, with 9 positions matching TRBD1. The germline CDR1 and CDR2 sequences are SGHKS and YYEKEE (reference sequence). The CDR3 runs 15 residues. The junction had 3 bases not matched to a gene; V was cut back by 2 bases and J by 4 bases. Full variable domain (rest looked up from reference TRBV5-5 and TRBJ2-2): DAGVTQSPTHLIKTRGQQVTLRCSPISGHKSVSWYQQVLGQGPQFIFQYYEKEERGRGNFPDRFSARQFPNYSSELNVNALLLGDSALYLCASSFTGGSTGELFFGEGSRLTVL.

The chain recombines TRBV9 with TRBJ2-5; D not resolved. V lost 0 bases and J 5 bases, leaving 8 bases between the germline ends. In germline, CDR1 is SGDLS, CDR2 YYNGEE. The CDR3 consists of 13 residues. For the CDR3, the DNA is TGTGCCAGCAGCGTAGGTCCCTCGGAGACCCAGTACTTC. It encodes CASSVGPSETQYF. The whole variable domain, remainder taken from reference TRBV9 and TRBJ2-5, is DSGVTQTPKHLITATGQRVTLRCSPRSGDLSVYWYQQSLDQGLQFLIQYYNGEERAKGNILERFSAQQFPDLHSELNLSSLELGDSALYFCASSVGPSETQYFGPGTRLLVL.

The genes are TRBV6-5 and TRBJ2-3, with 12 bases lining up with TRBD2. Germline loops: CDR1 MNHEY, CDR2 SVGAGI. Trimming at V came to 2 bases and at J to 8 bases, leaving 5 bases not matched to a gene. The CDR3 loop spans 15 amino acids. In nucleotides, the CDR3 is TGTGCCAGCAGTTACGCCCCTAGCGGGGGGGCTACGCAGTATTTT. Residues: CASSYAPSGGATQYF.

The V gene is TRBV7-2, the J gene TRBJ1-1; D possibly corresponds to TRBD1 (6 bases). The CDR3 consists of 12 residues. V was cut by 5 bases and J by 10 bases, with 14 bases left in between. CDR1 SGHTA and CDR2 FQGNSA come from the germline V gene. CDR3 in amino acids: CASSGQSRPAFF. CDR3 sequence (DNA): TGTGCCAGCAGCGGACAGTCGCGGCCAGCTTTCTTT.